What follows are 24 T cell receptor beta chains derived from one specimen sequenced in a study of blood T cell repertoires in COVID-19. Profiling relied on immunoSEQ multiplex PCR, and the TCRdb table lists in-frame clones only, not all of them. Found here are approximately 390,000 clones, 70% to 90% of them singletons; the top ten hold about 2.1%. The sample consisted of PBMCs or T cells enriched from blood (not recorded which). The receptor source for this set is a woman aged 35 to 49 with acute COVID-19.

This clone is a singleton in its sample. This rearrangement joins TRBV4-2 to TRBJ1-5, with a tentative D call TRBD1 (5 bases). The V end was cut by 1 base, the J end by 7 bases, with 14 bases between. The CDR3 is made up of 15 amino acids. Germline V gene sequence: CDR1 LGHNA, CDR2 YNFKEQ. The CDR3 nucleotides are TGTGCCAGCAGCCAAGTGGGCAGGGAGGCGCAGCCCCAGCATTTT. Translation gives CASSQVGREAQPQHF.

The chain employs TRBV19 and TRBJ1-1; D gene unclear. Germline values: CDR1 LNHDA, CDR2 SQIVND (reference sequence). This CDR3 contains 13 residues. V lost 6 bases and J 3 bases, leaving 11 bases between the germline ends. The CDR3 DNA reads as TGTGCCAGTAGCGGACTCCGCGACACTGAAGCTTTCTTT. This sequence encodes CASSGLRDTEAFF.

The V gene is TRBV7-9, the J gene TRBJ2-1, with TRBD1 matching over 9 bases. Germline loops: CDR1 SEHNR, CDR2 FQNEAQ (reference sequence). This CDR3 comprises 15 residues. The trim removed 6 bases at V and 5 bases at J, leaving 8 bases unmatched. CDR3 DNA: TGTGCCAGCAGATTTCAAAGGGACAGGGACAATGAGCAGTTCTTC. Its protein product is CASRFQRDRDNEQFF. The entire variable domain, with the rest obtained from reference TRBV7-9 and TRBJ2-1, is as follows: DTGVSQNPRHKITKRGQNVTFRCDPISEHNRLYWYRQTLGQGPEFLTYFQNEAQLEKSRLLSDRFSAERPKGSFSTLEIQRTEQGDSAMYLCASRFQRDRDNEQFFGPGTRLTVL.

The chain combines TRBV30 with TRBJ1-6, with 8 bases aligning to TRBD1. The germline V gene encodes CDR1 GTSNPN and CDR2 SVGIG (reference sequence). Trimming cost V 5 bases and J 6 bases; bases outside gene matches: 3. This CDR3 region has 13 residues. For the CDR3, the DNA is TGTGCCTGGGGGACAGGTGCTAATTCACCCCTCCACTTT. It specifies CAWGTGANSPLHF.

This chain uses TRBV3-1 (or the pseudogene TRBV3-2) with TRBJ2-1, with a possible D match to TRBD1 (6 bases). Germline CDR1 LGHDT, CDR2 YNNKEL (reference sequence). The CDR3 totals 14 residues. The germline V and J ends were trimmed by 9 bases and 3 bases, with 15 bases remaining between them. The CDR3: CASLGAPDYNEQFF. The CDR3 DNA reads TGTGCCAGTCTGGGGGCCCCGGACTACAATGAGCAGTTCTTC.

J is TRBJ1-5 and V is TRBV19; a possible D gene is TRBD1 (5 bases). Germline-derived CDR1 and CDR2 are LNHDA and SQIVND (reference sequence). The length of the CDR3 is 13 residues. V gave up 4 bases and J gave up 5 bases, with 9 bases separating them. CDR3 sequence (DNA): TGTGCCAGTAGTAAACTCAGGGATCAGCCCCAGCATTTT. This encodes CASSKLRDQPQHF.

The CDR3 coding sequence is TGTGCCACCAGCAGAGAAAAATCCCTACCCCAGCATTTT. Translated, it gives CATSREKSLPQHF. This rearrangement joins TRBV15 to TRBJ1-5; D gene uncertain. The V end was cut by 0 bases, the J end by 10 bases, with 10 bases between. The CDR3 covers 13 residues. CDR1 LNHNV and CDR2 YYDKDF come from the germline V gene (reference sequence). The whole variable domain, filled in from reference TRBV15 and TRBJ1-5, reads DAMVIQNPRYQVTQFGKPVTLSCSQTLNHNVMYWYQQKSSQAPKLLFHYYDKDFNNEADTPDNFQSRRPNTSFCFLDIRSPGLGDTAMYLCATSREKSLPQHFGDGTRLSIL.

The chain has TRBV6-4 and TRBJ1-5, with 8 bases lining up with TRBD1. The V gene end was trimmed by 5 bases and the J gene end by 5 bases; junction bases not matched to a gene: 2. CDR1 and CDR2 from the germline V gene are MRHNA and SNTAGT. The CDR3 is made up of 13 amino acids. CDR3 bases: TGTGCCAGCAGTTTGGACAGGGATCAGCCCCAGCATTTT. This encodes CASSLDRDQPQHF.

The gene calls are TRBV4-1 and TRBJ1-1; no definite D call. Looked up from germline, CDR1 is MGHRA and CDR2 is YSYEKL. The CDR3 sequence is 13 residues long. V lost 5 bases and J 3 bases, leaving 10 bases between the germline ends. CDR3 sequence: CASSSEGHTEAFF. CDR3 DNA: TGCGCCAGCAGCTCGGAGGGTCACACTGAAGCTTTCTTT.

The rearrangement links TRBV19 to TRBJ2-7; 9 nucleotides align to TRBD2. From germline, CDR1 is LNHDA and CDR2 SQIVND (reference sequence). This CDR3 comprises 15 residues. V lost 7 bases, J lost 2 bases, and 9 bases stayed unmatched. CDR3 loop: CASKTSGGTTYEQYF. The CDR3 DNA sequence: TGTGCCAGTAAAACCAGCGGGGGGACTACCTACGAGCAGTACTTC.

This clone was counted only a few times. This chain joins TRBV7-2 and TRBJ2-7; tentative D call: TRBD1 (8 bases). V was clipped by 4 bases and J by 6 bases, with 22 bases between them. This CDR3 is built from 16 residues. CDR1 SGHTA and CDR2 FQGNSA come from the germline V gene. CDR3 nucleotide sequence: TGTGCCAGCAGCTACAGGGGGGGGCGAGGGTATGGCGAGCAGTACTTC. This gives the protein CASSYRGGRGYGEQYF.

The chain links TRBV5-1 to TRBJ1-4; 9 nucleotides align to TRBD1. This CDR3 contains 16 residues. The germline V gene has CDR1 SGHRS and CDR2 YFSETQ. Losses at the gene ends were 4 bases for V and 5 bases for J; bases not matched to a gene: 9. CDR3 in DNA: TGCGCCAGCAGCCGTGACGGACAGGGGCGAAATGAAAAACTGTTTTTT. This translates into CASSRDGQGRNEKLFF.

V gene TRBV5-4 combines with J gene TRBJ1-2; perhaps TRBD1 as D (6 bases). The CDR3 sequence is 15 residues long. Germline V gene lookup returns CDR1 SGHNT and CDR2 YYREEE (reference sequence). V was pared by 0 bases and J by 6 bases, with 15 bases between. The CDR3 loop reads CASSLGVQGTDGYTF. CDR3 coding DNA: TGTGCCAGCAGCTTGGGGGTACAGGGAACGGATGGCTACACCTTC.

The chain uses TRBV9 and TRBJ1-1, with D possibly TRBD1 on 5 matching bases. This CDR3 is 14 amino acids long. Germline V gene data show CDR1 as SGDLS and CDR2 as YYNGEE. The V end was cut by 4 bases, the J end by 2 bases, with 12 bases between. The CDR3 here is CASSPQGANTEAFF. The DNA of the CDR3 is TGTGCCAGCAGCCCCCAAGGGGCTAACACTGAAGCTTTCTTT.

This clone appeared once. The chain combines TRBV10-3 with TRBJ1-2; 8 bases are shared with TRBD1. Germline V gene sequence: CDR1 ENHRY, CDR2 SYGVKD. The junction had 7 bases not matched to a gene; V was cut back by 3 bases and J by 4 bases. CDR3 length equals 15 residues. CDR3: CAISDGQGSGYGYTF. For the CDR3, the DNA is TGTGCCATCAGTGATGGACAGGGTTCAGGCTATGGCTACACCTTC.

V gene TRBV19 combines with J gene TRBJ2-2; 9 bases line up with TRBD1. The ends lost 9 bases at V and 5 bases at J; junction bases unmatched: 4. Germline V gene data show CDR1 as LNHDA and CDR2 as SQIVND (reference sequence). The CDR3 spans 13 residues. The CDR3: CASYRGRTGELFF. The CDR3 region has the DNA TGTGCCAGCTACAGGGGGCGGACCGGGGAGCTGTTTTTT.

The chain links TRBV18 to TRBJ2-1, with 9 bases identical to TRBD1. Trimming took 1 base from V and 6 from J; bases not matched to a gene: 7. Per the germline V gene, CDR1 is KGHSH and CDR2 is LQKENI. This CDR3 is built from 16 residues. The CDR3 DNA reads as TGTGCCAGCTCACCACGAGGACAGGGGTTTGCCAATGAGCAGTTCTTC. Encoded protein: CASSPRGQGFANEQFF.

Turning to this clone: The same CDR3 also results from other DNA sequences found in this sample. The chain combines TRBV5-1 with TRBJ1-1, with 7 bases that match TRBD1. This CDR3 region has 13 residues. Trimming cost V 1 base and J 6 bases; bases outside gene matches: 3. The V gene's germline CDR1 is SGHRS and CDR2 YFSETQ. CDR3 protein: CASSLSQGAEAFF. The CDR3 region has the DNA TGCGCCAGCAGCTTGTCTCAGGGGGCTGAAGCTTTCTTT.

The rearrangement links TRBV30 to TRBJ2-3, with TRBD2 identical over 7 bases. The trim removed 3 bases at V and 1 base at J, leaving 7 bases unmatched. Germline CDR1 and CDR2: GTSNPN and SVGIG (reference sequence). The CDR3 is made up of 15 amino acids. CDR3 protein: CAWSPKSGGTDTQYF. CDR3 sequence (DNA): TGTGCCTGGAGCCCTAAAAGCGGGGGCACAGATACGCAGTATTTT.

The J gene is TRBJ1-6, the V gene TRBV19; possibly TRBD1 for D (6 bases). The CDR3 contains 15 residues. Looked up from germline, CDR1 is LNHDA and CDR2 is SQIVND (reference sequence). V lost 1 base and J 7 bases, leaving 11 bases between the germline ends. The CDR3 DNA reads as TGTGCCAGTAGTATAGCGGCAGGGGCGAATTCACCCCTCCACTTT. Its translation: CASSIAAGANSPLHF.

The J gene is TRBJ1-1, the V gene TRBV7-2; perhaps TRBD1 as D (6 bases). Germline V gene lookup returns CDR1 SGHTA and CDR2 FQGNSA. Trimming removed 5 bases from V and 7 bases from J, with 14 bases in between. This CDR3 is built from 13 residues. The CDR3 region has the DNA TGTGCCAGCAGCCCGGGACATAAAGTTGAAGCTTTCTTT. It yields the protein CASSPGHKVEAFF.

This clone was seen only once. The V gene is TRBV7-2, the J gene TRBJ1-1; maybe TRBD1 (6 bases). V dropped 3 bases and J dropped 1 base, with 12 bases sitting between them. Germline CDR1 SGHTA, CDR2 FQGNSA. This CDR3 is 15 amino acids long. The CDR3 sequence: CASSFYPGQNTEAFF. The DNA of the CDR3 is TGTGCCAGCAGCTTCTACCCGGGACAGAACACTGAAGCTTTCTTT.

The J gene is TRBJ1-1, the V gene TRBV10-2, with 8 bases lining up with TRBD1. V lost 3 bases, J lost 6 bases, and 6 bases stayed unmatched. Germline loops: CDR1 WSHSY, CDR2 SAAADI. The CDR3 spans 14 residues. The CDR3 region is CASSEGQGASEAFF. As DNA, the CDR3 is TGCGCCAGCAGTGAAGGGCAGGGGGCCTCTGAAGCTTTCTTT.

The chain has TRBV3-1 (or the pseudogene TRBV3-2) and TRBJ2-5, with 7 bases fitting TRBD2. In germline, CDR1 is LGHDT, CDR2 YNNKEL (reference sequence). There are 15 residues in the CDR3. The ends lost 7 bases at V and 2 bases at J; junction bases unmatched: 10. The CDR3 sequence is CASNSVGRDQETQYF. The CDR3 DNA is TGTGCCAGCAACTCAGTGGGGAGGGATCAAGAGACCCAGTACTTC.